This T cell receptor (beta chain) came from a study of T cells in Graves' hyperthyroidism and ophthalmopathy. The study, taken as a whole, reports: Blood also contained most expanded thyroid clonotypes above 0.001.

Patients aged 18 to 65 had newly diagnosed hyperthyroidism of under 2 months' duration. Uncontrolled infections, other autoimmune diseases, pregnancy or lactation led to exclusion of patients. Germline CDR1 and CDR2: MNHNS and SASEGT. The CDR3 totals 15 residues. Trimming at V came to 8 bases and at J to 2 bases, leaving 9 bases not matched to a gene. As regards this clonotype: Its antigen is unidentified.

Using RNA transcripts as the source, TCR beta CDR3 regions were amplified. First-round RT-PCR of the TCR CDR3 relied on the HTBI primer set. From the multiplex PCR reads, TCRdb called clonotypes with MiXCR, one entry per CDR3 protein. Of hundreds of thousands of distinct CDR3 sequences in the sample, about 17% are singletons; the top ten hold over 15%. This TCR was sampled from a woman between 45 and 60 years old with Graves' hyperthyroidism that later progressed to Graves' ophthalmopathy. This chain connects TRBV6-1 to TRBJ2-1; 7 nucleotides match TRBD1. The sample taken for sequencing was blood. CDR3 amino acids: CASAPGGYTYNEQFF. CDR3 DNA sequence: TGTGCCAGCGCCCCAGGGGGTTATACCTACAATGAGCAGTTCTTC.